The 18 T cell receptor beta chains in this list originate from one sample, sequenced in a study of molecular identifiers for immune sequencing clone quantification. TCRdb called the PCR reads again in MiXCR, with one record for every CDR3 protein. Here the sample spans approximately 500,000 distinct CDR3 sequences, around 23% being singletons. What was sequenced was naive CD8+ T cells from blood, with Jurkat cell RNA spiked in. Subset indicated: FACS-sorted CD8+CD4-CCR7+CD45RA+ naive T cells. Every receptor here comes from a human donor in good health. Some libraries in this study had Jurkat cell RNA spiked in.

The rearrangement joins TRBV20-1 to TRBJ2-3, with TRBD2 matching 11 bases. From germline, CDR1 is DFQATT and CDR2 SNEGSKA (reference sequence). The CDR3 runs 15 residues. V trimming: 5 bases; J trimming: 3 bases; junction bases outside the gene matches: 7. The CDR3 is CSAETSGVGTDTQYF. CDR3 in DNA: TGCAGTGCTGAGACTAGCGGGGTGGGTACAGATACGCAGTATTTT.

This clonotype was counted ten times or more. J is TRBJ1-1 and V is TRBV29-1; no clear D gene. Germline values: CDR1 SQVTM, CDR2 ANQGSEA. The ends were cut back, 6 bases at V and 2 bases at J, with 7 bases in the middle. CDR3 size: 11 residues. The CDR3 loop is CSVVKNTEAFF. The CDR3 bases are TGCAGCGTCGTTAAAAACACTGAAGCTTTCTTT. Filled out from reference TRBV29-1 and TRBJ1-1, the complete variable domain reads SAVISQKPSRDICQRGTSLTIQCQVDSQVTMMFWYRQQPGQSLTLIATANQGSEATYESGFVIDKFPISRPNLTFSTLTVSNMSPEDSSIYLCSVVKNTEAFFGQGTRLTVV.

The chain uses TRBV28 and TRBJ1-1; no clear D gene. Germline V gene lookup returns CDR1 MDHEN and CDR2 SYDVKM. The CDR3 extends over 13 amino acids. Trimming pared 6 bases from V and 8 bases from J, leaving 16 bases between. CDR3 sequence: CASRYSGELEAFF. CDR3 nucleotides: TGTGCCAGCAGGTATAGCGGAGAGCTAGAAGCTTTCTTT.

This clonotype was seen a handful of times. The chain uses TRBV29-1 and TRBJ2-1; D uncertain. This CDR3 is built from 13 residues. The V gene lost 7 bases and the J gene lost 3 bases, with 13 bases spanning the gap. Germline values: CDR1 SQVTM, CDR2 ANQGSEA. The chain's CDR3 is CSEGSPYYNEQFF. The CDR3 DNA is TGCAGCGAAGGAAGTCCCTACTACAATGAGCAGTTCTTC.

This clonotype was seen repeatedly, ten times or more. V and J are TRBV6-5 and TRBJ1-1, with a weak D call TRBD1 (6 bases). The germline gives CDR1 MNHEY, CDR2 SVGAGI. There are 16 residues in the CDR3. V lost 0 bases and J 2 bases, leaving 13 bases between the germline ends. CDR3 nucleotides: TGTGCCAGCAGTTACTCGAAGTGGGGGCCCAACACTGAAGCTTTCTTT. This encodes CASSYSKWGPNTEAFF.

This clonotype was seen more than once but under ten times. The V and J genes are TRBV12-3 or TRBV12-4 and TRBJ2-7, with 9 bases aligning to TRBD1. Trimming at V came to 6 bases and at J to 5 bases, leaving 8 bases not matched to a gene. The CDR3 length is 14 residues. In DNA, the CDR3 is TGTGCCAGCAGCCTGGGGGACAGGGTAAACGAGCAGTACTTC. Translation: CASSLGDRVNEQYF.

The chain employs TRBV15 and TRBJ2-7; TRBD1 matches at 8 bases. This CDR3 comprises 14 residues. Germline CDR1 is LNHNV and CDR2 is YYDKDF (reference sequence). Unmatched junction bases numbered 3, after V lost 3 bases and J lost 2 bases. CDR3 amino acids: CATSSAGGPYEQYF. For the CDR3, the DNA is TGTGCCACCAGCAGCGCAGGGGGCCCCTACGAGCAGTACTTC.

This clonotype has just a few counts. The V and J genes are TRBV2 and TRBJ1-5; D unclear. The V end was cut by 0 bases, the J end by 6 bases, with 15 bases between. This CDR3 comprises 16 residues. Per the germline V gene, CDR1 is SNHLY and CDR2 is FYNNEI. The CDR3 bases are TGTGCCAGCAGTGAAGCCGAGGACCACGATGGTCAGCCCCAGCATTTT. This gives the protein CASSEAEDHDGQPQHF.

This clonotype was counted at least ten times. This chain joins TRBV4-1 and TRBJ1-5, with 7 bases that match TRBD1. V shed 4 bases and J 1 base; nucleotides not matched to a gene: 4. Germline lookup yields CDR1 MGHRA and CDR2 YSYEKL. The CDR3 runs 15 residues. CDR3 nucleotides: TGCGCCAGCAGCCGTACAGGGGTCAGCAATCAGCCCCAGCATTTT. It yields the protein CASSRTGVSNQPQHF.

This clonotype has ten or more counts. This chain connects TRBV28 to TRBJ2-3; TRBD1 is a possible D gene (5 bases). CDR3 length: 14 residues. Germline assignment: CDR1 MDHEN and CDR2 SYDVKM. V was trimmed by 5 bases and J by 2 bases, leaving 11 bases between them. DNA for the CDR3: TGTGCCAGCAGTCCCTTGACAGACACAGATACGCAGTATTTT. Protein sequence: CASSPLTDTDTQYF.

As regards this clonotype: It may be a read error: a sequence one base away is much more abundant. This chain joins TRBV12-5 and TRBJ2-1, with 14 positions matching TRBD2. CDR1 is LGHNT, CDR2 FRNRAP, per germline. CDR3 length: 18 residues. The junction had 12 bases not matched to a gene; V was cut back by 0 bases and J by 11 bases. CDR3 residues: CASGLVTRPGLAGAKQFF. As DNA, the CDR3 is TGTGCTAGTGGTTTGGTTACTCGCCCGGGACTAGCGGGGGCTAAGCAGTTCTTC.

V and J are TRBV5-1 and TRBJ1-3; D is possibly TRBD1 (6 bases). The V gene lost 2 bases and the J gene lost 0 bases, with 9 bases spanning the gap. Germline CDR1 is SGHRS and CDR2 is YFSETQ. The CDR3 length is 15 residues. The CDR3 here is CASSFNRDSGNTIYF. CDR3 nucleotide sequence: TGCGCCAGCAGCTTTAACAGGGACTCTGGAAACACCATATATTTT.

The V call is TRBV28, the J call TRBJ1-2, with D unresolved. The CDR3 is made up of 14 amino acids. CDR1 and CDR2 (germline): MDHEN, SYDVKM. Between the trimmed V and J ends, which lost 6 bases and 6 bases, there was a span of 17 bases. The CDR3 loop reads CASSLSGNHHGYTF. In DNA, the CDR3 is TGTGCCAGCAGCTTGTCTGGAAATCACCATGGCTACACCTTC.

The chain joins TRBV7-6 to TRBJ2-1; 9 bases match TRBD2. V shed 0 bases and J 0 bases; nucleotides not matched to a gene: 12. In germline, CDR1 is SGHVS, CDR2 FNYEAQ. This CDR3 has 20 amino acids. CDR3 sequence: CASSLARSSGEQSSYNEQFF. Here the CDR3 DNA reads TGTGCCAGCAGCTTAGCGCGATCTAGCGGGGAGCAGAGCTCCTACAATGAGCAGTTCTTC.

At least ten counts were recorded for this clonotype. The CDR3 region has the DNA TGCGCCAGCAGCCCAGACCTGTTAGGAGCGGGGGGAGAGACCCAGTACTTC. Encoded protein: CASSPDLLGAGGETQYF. The gene calls are TRBV4-1 and TRBJ2-5; 9 nucleotides line up with TRBD2. J gave up 4 bases and V 4 bases, and 13 bases lay outside the gene matches. The CDR3 totals 17 residues. Germline assignment: CDR1 MGHRA and CDR2 YSYEKL.

This clonotype was detected many times. The CDR3 reads CASSPGFGETQYF. DNA for the CDR3: TGTGCCAGCAGCCCGGGTTTTGGGGAGACCCAGTACTTC. V gene TRBV7-9 combines with J gene TRBJ2-5, with D hard to call. V lost 5 bases, J lost 5 bases, and 12 bases lay in between. The CDR3 consists of 13 residues. The germline V gene encodes CDR1 SEHNR and CDR2 FQNEAQ (reference sequence).

This clonotype showed up many times. The V call is TRBV2, the J call TRBJ1-1; D is perhaps TRBD1 (5 bases). Germline V gene lookup returns CDR1 SNHLY and CDR2 FYNNEI. The V end was cut by 6 bases, the J end by 0 bases, with 11 bases between. This CDR3 comprises 14 residues. CDR3 sequence: CASSQGRLNTEAFF. Here the CDR3 DNA reads TGTGCCAGCAGCCAGGGACGGCTGAACACTGAAGCTTTCTTT.

The rearrangement joins TRBV12-3 or TRBV12-4 to TRBJ1-5, with 7 bases fitting TRBD1. V was clipped by 2 bases and J by 0 bases; unmatched bases: 7. This CDR3 contains 17 residues. The CDR3 protein is CASSLSSGQLSNQPQHF. DNA of the CDR3: TGTGCCAGCAGTTTAAGTTCGGGACAGCTTAGCAATCAGCCCCAGCATTTT.